The 25 T cell receptor beta chains listed next were all sequenced from one sample in a study of T-cell reconstitution after alpha-beta-depleted transplantation in children. During its preparation, the TCRbeta library received unique molecular identifiers. MiXCR, applied by TCRdb to the PCR reads, yields one record per CDR3 protein. The sample holds 400,000 to 550,000 distinct CDR3 sequences, 8% to 11% seen once. The sequencing used PBMCs, collected before TCRalphabeta/CD19-depleted stem cell transplant. The receptors shown here come from a child aged 2-15 years with inherited bone marrow failure, due to receive a stem cell transplant.

This clonotype was observed a handful of times. The rearrangement links TRBV5-1 to TRBJ1-2; 7 nucleotides match TRBD1. J was trimmed by 5 bases and V by 5 bases; bases with no gene match: 9. Germline CDR1 and CDR2: SGHRS and YFSETQ. The length of the CDR3 is 14 residues. The CDR3 here is CASSSEGAHYGYTF. CDR3 DNA sequence: TGCGCCAGCAGTTCGGAGGGGGCTCATTATGGCTACACCTTC. Based on the CDR3 plus reference TRBV5-1 and TRBJ1-2, the full variable domain is KAGVTQTPRYLIKTRGQQVTLSCSPISGHRSVSWYQQTPGQGLQFLFEYFSETQRNKGNFPGRFSGRQFSNSRSEMNVSTLELGDSALYLCASSSEGAHYGYTFGSGTRLTVV.

This clonotype was detected many times. The chain uses TRBV20-1 and TRBJ2-7, with 7 bases that match TRBD2. The J segment lost 4 bases and the V segment lost 6 bases, leaving 12 bases of the junction unmatched. CDR1 DFQATT and CDR2 SNEGSKA come from the germline V gene (reference sequence). This CDR3 has 14 amino acids. CDR3 coding DNA: TGCAGTGCGCTCCGGGTAGCGGGTTGGTACGAGCAGTACTTC. The encoded protein is CSALRVAGWYEQYF.

This clonotype was recorded many times. This rearrangement joins TRBV28 to TRBJ2-1; 9 bases agree with TRBD2. V shed 4 bases, J shed 8 bases, and the junction held 15 bases outside the gene matches. The germline gives CDR1 MDHEN, CDR2 SYDVKM. This CDR3 is 17 amino acids long. CDR3: CASSYPQGGRALYEQFF. CDR3 DNA: TGTGCCAGCAGTTACCCCCAGGGCGGGAGGGCCCTCTATGAGCAGTTCTTC.

There are many counts of this clonotype. This chain connects TRBV5-1 to TRBJ2-1; tentatively, D is TRBD1 (6 bases). The CDR3 has 16 amino acids. Germline V CDR1 and CDR2: SGHRS, YFSETQ. V was shortened by 2 bases and J by 4 bases, with 16 bases between the two germline ends. The CDR3 region is CASSFEPPQGYNEQFF. DNA for the CDR3: TGCGCCAGCAGCTTCGAACCGCCGCAGGGGTACAATGAGCAGTTCTTC. Together with reference TRBV5-1 and TRBJ2-1, the CDR3 gives the full variable domain: KAGVTQTPRYLIKTRGQQVTLSCSPISGHRSVSWYQQTPGQGLQFLFEYFSETQRNKGNFPGRFSGRQFSNSRSEMNVSTLELGDSALYLCASSFEPPQGYNEQFFGPGTRLTVL.

This clonotype was counted ten times or more. The chain joins TRBV2 to TRBJ2-7, with 10 bases aligning to TRBD1. CDR1 and CDR2 from the germline V gene are SNHLY and FYNNEI. The CDR3 runs 13 residues. Trimming removed 3 bases from V and 6 bases from J; junction bases left unmatched: 2. CDR3: CASSDRTGGEQYF. In DNA, the CDR3 is TGTGCCAGCAGTGACCGGACAGGGGGCGAGCAGTACTTC.

This clonotype was detected many times. J is TRBJ1-4 and V is TRBV6-1, with 7 bases lining up with TRBD1. V was clipped by 6 bases and J by 5 bases; unmatched bases: 9. The CDR3 has 15 amino acids. Germline loops: CDR1 MNHNS, CDR2 SASEGT. Here the CDR3 reads CASRGRDSLNEKLFF. The CDR3 DNA follows: TGTGCCAGCAGGGGGAGGGACAGCCTCAATGAAAAACTGTTTTTT.

There are many counts of this clonotype. CDR3 region: CASTRSSGSDTQYF. CDR3 DNA: TGTGCCAGCACTAGGTCTAGCGGGAGTGATACGCAGTATTTT. The chain carries TRBV12-3 or TRBV12-4 and TRBJ2-3; 10 positions match TRBD2. Unmatched junction bases numbered 7, after V lost 7 bases and J lost 6 bases. CDR3 length equals 14 residues.

The V call is TRBV12-3 or TRBV12-4, the J call TRBJ2-7; 7 nucleotides line up with TRBD1. V gave up 5 bases and J gave up 2 bases; unmatched junction bases: 9. The CDR3 contains 15 residues. In DNA form, the CDR3 reads TGTGCCAGCAGTCCGACCGCAGGGGGAACCTACGAGCAGTACTTC. This translates into CASSPTAGGTYEQYF.

The chain uses TRBV11-2 and TRBJ1-1; the match to TRBD1 covers 7 bases. V lost 4 bases, J lost 3 bases, and 14 bases stayed unmatched. CDR3 length equals 17 residues. Germline V gene data show CDR1 as SGHAT and CDR2 as FQNNGV. Here the CDR3 reads CASSSRPRQGLDTEAFF. The CDR3 DNA is TGTGCCAGCAGCTCCCGCCCCCGACAGGGCCTGGACACTGAAGCTTTCTTT.

This clonotype came up many times. This chain links TRBV5-5 with TRBJ2-7, with no clear D. Trimming removed 0 bases at V and 6 bases at J, with 7 bases between. The CDR3 length is 12 residues. The germline V gene has CDR1 SGHKS and CDR2 YYEKEE (reference sequence). The CDR3 loop is CASSLDGREQYF. The CDR3 DNA reads as TGTGCCAGCAGCTTGGACGGACGCGAGCAGTACTTC.

This clonotype was detected ten times or more. This sequence joins TRBV2 and TRBJ2-3; 13 bases map to TRBD2. CDR1 and CDR2 from the germline V gene are SNHLY and FYNNEI. This CDR3 has 15 residues. V trimming: 8 bases; J trimming: 4 bases; junction bases outside the gene matches: 6. CDR3 in amino acids: CASELGLAGADTQYF. As DNA, the CDR3 is TGTGCCAGCGAGCTCGGACTAGCGGGAGCAGATACGCAGTATTTT.

This clonotype was recorded at least ten times. The rearrangement joins TRBV12-3 or TRBV12-4 to TRBJ2-2; TRBD1 is a possible D gene (6 bases). This CDR3 spans 14 amino acids. V was clipped by 6 bases and J by 4 bases, with 12 bases between them. Here the CDR3 DNA reads TGTGCCAGCAGCTCAGGACAGCGCACCGGGGAGCTGTTTTTT. It specifies CASSSGQRTGELFF.

The chain recombines TRBV5-1 with TRBJ2-1; perhaps D is TRBD1 or TRBD2 (5 bases each). The CDR3 extends over 15 amino acids. CDR1 is SGHRS and CDR2 is YFSETQ in the germline V gene. Trimming took 1 base from V and 6 from J, leaving 14 bases between them. In DNA form, the CDR3 reads TGCGCCAGCAGCTTGTGGGGACCAAACCGCAATGAGCAGTTCTTC. Its protein product is CASSLWGPNRNEQFF. The full variable domain, with the rest looked up from reference TRBV5-1 and TRBJ2-1, is KAGVTQTPRYLIKTRGQQVTLSCSPISGHRSVSWYQQTPGQGLQFLFEYFSETQRNKGNFPGRFSGRQFSNSRSEMNVSTLELGDSALYLCASSLWGPNRNEQFFGPGTRLTVL.

This clonotype was picked up many times. CDR3 in amino acids: CSARDYRGTATNEKLFF. The CDR3 bases are TGCAGTGCTAGAGATTATCGCGGGACCGCAACTAATGAAAAACTGTTTTTT. The chain couples TRBV20-1 to TRBJ1-4; D is possibly TRBD1 (5 bases). Germline CDR1 reads DFQATT; CDR2 reads SNEGSKA (reference sequence). V shed 0 bases and J shed 0 bases, with 14 bases lying between them. The CDR3 runs 17 residues.

This clonotype was seen ten or more times. The chain joins TRBV6-5 to TRBJ1-6; 12 bases match TRBD1. Germline values: CDR1 MNHEY, CDR2 SVGAGI. V lost 4 bases and J lost 9; bases outside the gene matches: 7. There are 16 residues in the CDR3. Here the CDR3 reads CASSSTPGQGASPLHF. The CDR3 DNA reads TGTGCCAGCAGTTCCACTCCGGGACAGGGGGCTTCACCCCTCCACTTT.

This clonotype was found many times. The chain employs TRBV4-3 and TRBJ2-7, with D unresolved. This CDR3 is built from 13 residues. V was pared by 0 bases and J by 4 bases, with 7 bases between. Germline V gene sequence: CDR1 LGHNA, CDR2 YSLEER. The CDR3 loop is CASSQDSRYEQYF. Written as DNA, the CDR3 is TGCGCCAGCAGCCAAGATTCCCGATACGAGCAGTACTTC.

This clonotype was detected ten times or more. The rearrangement joins TRBV20-1 to TRBJ2-7, with 7 bases that match TRBD2. V shed 5 bases and J 4 bases; nucleotides not matched to a gene: 8. The length of the CDR3 is 13 residues. Per germline, CDR1 DFQATT and CDR2 SNEGSKA (reference sequence). This CDR3 is CSAGGVYPYEQYF. The CDR3 nucleotides read TGCAGTGCTGGGGGGGTCTACCCGTACGAGCAGTACTTC.

Remarks on this clonotype: A clone one base away is much larger, so this may be a read error. The chain combines TRBV27 with TRBJ2-7; 9 nucleotides agree with TRBD1. V shed 5 bases, J shed 7 bases, and the junction held 9 bases outside the gene matches. CDR3 length: 14 amino acids. Germline V gene lookup returns CDR1 MNHEY and CDR2 SMNVEV (reference sequence). Written as DNA, the CDR3 is TGTGCCAGCAGTCCAACAGGGGGCCTCGGGGAGCAGTACTTC. It is translated as CASSPTGGLGEQYF.

The V and J genes are TRBV20-1 and TRBJ1-1; 7 bases map to TRBD1. The CDR3 is 13 residues long. Germline lookup yields CDR1 DFQATT and CDR2 SNEGSKA (reference sequence). Germline trimming cut 5 bases from V and 3 bases from J; bases unmatched to any gene: 6. The CDR3 is CSAPRQGHTEAFF. Here the CDR3 DNA reads TGCAGTGCTCCCCGACAGGGCCACACTGAAGCTTTCTTT.

This clonotype was counted ten times or more. J is TRBJ1-1 and V is TRBV6-1, with TRBD1 matching 7 bases. Germline V gene data show CDR1 as MNHNS and CDR2 as SASEGT. The trim removed 6 bases at V and 5 bases at J, leaving 12 bases unmatched. The CDR3 runs 15 residues. The CDR3 DNA is TGTGCCAGCAGATCGGCAGGGGGTGGTTGGACTGAAGCTTTCTTT. Translating it yields CASRSAGGGWTEAFF.

The table lists this clonotype with many counts. In DNA, the CDR3 is TGCAGTGCTAGAAAGGTCAGGCCAAACACTGAAGCTTTCTTT. Encoded protein: CSARKVRPNTEAFF. The V gene is TRBV20-1, the J gene TRBJ1-1; D is uncertain. Germline CDR1 reads DFQATT; CDR2 reads SNEGSKA (reference sequence). The length of the CDR3 is 14 residues. V was pared by 2 bases and J by 2 bases, with 12 bases between.

This clonotype was recorded many times. The genes are TRBV7-2 and TRBJ2-5, with 8 bases that match TRBD1. After removal of 3 bases from V and 9 bases from J, the junction contained 12 bases not matched to a gene. The CDR3 consists of 15 residues. Germline CDR1 SGHTA, CDR2 FQGNSA. CDR3 residues: CASSLGSDRGPAQYF. The CDR3 DNA reads as TGTGCCAGCAGCTTGGGATCCGACAGGGGACCGGCCCAGTACTTC.

This clonotype was seen a few times. The CDR3 DNA sequence: TGTGCCAGCAGCTTAGTGGCTAGCGGGATTGGTGAGCAGTTCTTC. Translating it yields CASSLVASGIGEQFF. The genes are TRBV7-9 and TRBJ2-1; the match to TRBD2 covers 9 bases. In germline, CDR1 is SEHNR, CDR2 FQNEAQ (reference sequence). CDR3 size: 15 residues. V lost 1 base, J lost 9 bases, and 7 bases stayed unmatched.

This clonotype has ten or more counts. This chain links TRBV12-3 or TRBV12-4 with TRBJ2-5; D not resolved. Deletions cut 5 bases from V and 1 base from J, with 8 bases between. The CDR3 sequence is 13 residues long. The DNA of the CDR3 is TGTGCCAGCAGTCAGGAACTCCAAGAGACCCAGTACTTC. Translating gives CASSQELQETQYF.

Ten or more counts support this clonotype. The gene calls are TRBV5-1 and TRBJ2-1, with D unclear. CDR3 length: 13 residues. Trimming took 6 bases from V and 4 from J, leaving 11 bases between them. Germline V lookup: CDR1 SGHRS, CDR2 YFSETQ. CDR3 nucleotide sequence: TGCGCCAGCACCTTCTCCGGGTACAATGAGCAGTTCTTC. Amino acid sequence: CASTFSGYNEQFF.